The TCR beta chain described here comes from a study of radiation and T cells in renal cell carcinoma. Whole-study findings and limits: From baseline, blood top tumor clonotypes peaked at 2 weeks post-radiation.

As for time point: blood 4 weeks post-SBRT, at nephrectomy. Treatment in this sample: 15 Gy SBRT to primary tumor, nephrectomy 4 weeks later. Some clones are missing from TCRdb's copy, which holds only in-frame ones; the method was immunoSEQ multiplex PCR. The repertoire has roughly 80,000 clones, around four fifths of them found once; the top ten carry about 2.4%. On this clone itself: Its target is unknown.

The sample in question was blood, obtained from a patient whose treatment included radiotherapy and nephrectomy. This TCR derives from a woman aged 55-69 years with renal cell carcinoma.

The CDR3 loop is CASSGRAVGEKLFF. The DNA for the CDR3 is TGTGCCAGCAGTGGACGGGCCGTGGGGGAAAAACTGTTTTTT. This chain links TRBV2 with TRBJ1-4; no definite D call. The CDR3 loop spans 14 amino acids. V gave up 4 bases and J gave up 8 bases, with 14 bases separating them. Germline V CDR1 and CDR2: SNHLY, FYNNEI.